The source of this T cell receptor (beta chain) is a study of T cell responses to AZD1222 COVID-19 vaccine. The repertoire was sequenced with immunoSEQ multiplex PCR; TCRdb's copy has only in-frame clones and lacks some. The table has hundreds of thousands of clones, about 92% seen once. Germline V gene sequence: CDR1 MNHEY, CDR2 SVGAGI. This CDR3 has 14 residues. The V and J ends lost 5 bases and 4 bases, in that order; junction bases with no gene match: 3. Sequences were derived from peripheral blood, sampled on day 0 of MenACWY control vaccination. This clonotype originated in an adult in good health. The chain recombines TRBV6-5 with TRBJ2-3; 10 nucleotides match TRBD2. For the CDR3, the DNA is TGTGCCAGCAGTAGCGGGGGGGTTGCAGATACGCAGTATTTT. It yields the protein CASSSGGVADTQYF.